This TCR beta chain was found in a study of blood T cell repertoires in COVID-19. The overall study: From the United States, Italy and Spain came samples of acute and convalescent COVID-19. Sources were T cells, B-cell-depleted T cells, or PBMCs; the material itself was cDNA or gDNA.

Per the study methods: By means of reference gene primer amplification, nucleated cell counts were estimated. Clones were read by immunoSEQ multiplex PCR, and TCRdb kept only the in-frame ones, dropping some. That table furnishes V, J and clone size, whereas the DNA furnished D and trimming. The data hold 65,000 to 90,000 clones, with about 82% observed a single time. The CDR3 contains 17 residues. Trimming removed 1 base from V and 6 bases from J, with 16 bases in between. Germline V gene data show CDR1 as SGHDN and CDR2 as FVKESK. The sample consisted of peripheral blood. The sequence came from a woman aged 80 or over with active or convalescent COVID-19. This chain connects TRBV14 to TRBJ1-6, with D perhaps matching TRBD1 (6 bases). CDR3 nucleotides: TGTGCCAGCAGCCAAGGGTTTCCGGGACAAATTAATTCACCCCTCCACTTT. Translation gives CASSQGFPGQINSPLHF.